Following are 30 T cell receptor beta chains from one sample sequenced in a study of blood T cell repertoires in COVID-19 (dated by TCRdb to between 2020 and 2021). Library preparation was by the immunoSEQ multiplex PCR assay. The source is immuneACCESS, and TCRdb retained only in-frame sequences with V and J called. Part of the clones is not carried over; for the studies checked, unresolved V genes explain less than half of this, and the remainder is unexplained. The sample profile shows tens of thousands of clones; 75% to 90% of them were found once. Clones ranked in the top ten supply around 5% of the sample. Sequencing was carried out using peripheral blood. The receptors come from a woman aged 45-65 years with active COVID-19.

The chain links TRBV10-1 to TRBJ2-3; maybe TRBD1 (5 bases). Germline V CDR1 and CDR2: WNHNN, SYGVQD (reference sequence). V was cut by 5 bases and J by 0 bases, with 9 bases left in between. CDR3 size: 14 residues. DNA of the CDR3: TGCGCCAGCAGTCGGACAAGGAGCACAGATACGCAGTATTTT. This encodes CASSRTRSTDTQYF.

This clone was observed once. V usage is TRBV9 and J usage is TRBJ2-1; TRBD2 might be the D (6 bases). V was trimmed by 4 bases and J by 6 bases, leaving 23 bases between them. The CDR3 totals 17 residues. Per the germline V gene, CDR1 is SGDLS and CDR2 is YYNGEE. The chain's CDR3 is CASSPSPGDPASNEQFF. CDR3 in DNA: TGTGCCAGCAGCCCATCTCCGGGGGACCCAGCCAGCAATGAGCAGTTCTTC.

The genes are TRBV16 and TRBJ2-3; 7 bases are a match to TRBD1. V lost 4 bases, J lost 0 bases, and 10 bases stayed unmatched. The CDR3 is 17 amino acids. CDR1 and CDR2 (germline): KGHSY, FQNENV. In nucleotides, the CDR3 is TGTGCCAGCAGCCCCCACCCCGGGACAGTAAGCACAGATACGCAGTATTTT. It yields the protein CASSPHPGTVSTDTQYF. The entire variable domain, with the rest obtained from reference TRBV16 and TRBJ2-3, is as follows: GEEVAQTPKHLVRGEGQKAKLYCAPIKGHSYVFWYQQVLKNEFKFLISFQNENVFDETGMPKERFSAKCLPNSPCSLEIQATKLEDSAVYFCASSPHPGTVSTDTQYFGPGTRLTVL.

V and J are TRBV5-5 and TRBJ2-5; 7 nucleotides agree with TRBD2. The trim removed 5 bases at V and 2 bases at J, leaving 9 bases unmatched. The CDR3 spans 15 residues. Germline V lookup: CDR1 SGHKS, CDR2 YYEKEE (reference sequence). Here the CDR3 DNA reads TGTGCCAGCAGTTACACGGCGGGAGTACAAGAGACCCAGTACTTC. Encoded protein: CASSYTAGVQETQYF. The variable domain in full, with the rest retrieved from reference TRBV5-5 and TRBJ2-5, is DAGVTQSPTHLIKTRGQQVTLRCSPISGHKSVSWYQQVLGQGPQFIFQYYEKEERGRGNFPDRFSARQFPNYSSELNVNALLLGDSALYLCASSYTAGVQETQYFGPGTRLLVL.

This chain links TRBV29-1 with TRBJ2-7; 12 bases map to TRBD2. Germline CDR1 reads SQVTM; CDR2 reads ANQGSEA. V was clipped by 4 bases and J by 4 bases; unmatched bases: 11. This CDR3 is 16 amino acids long. CDR3 sequence (DNA): TGCAGCGTTGTTTTTCCTAGCGGGAGGGTGGGGTACGAGCAGTACTTC. Its protein product is CSVVFPSGRVGYEQYF.

The chain carries TRBV6-1 and TRBJ2-3, with D possibly TRBD1 on 6 matching bases. Per the germline V gene, CDR1 is MNHNS and CDR2 is SASEGT. CDR3 length equals 18 residues. The V and J ends lost 4 bases and 4 bases respectively, with 24 bases between them. The DNA of the CDR3 is TGTGCCAGCAGTGCAAAGAAGTTTACAGGGTTTGGGTCAGATACGCAGTATTTT. Translated: CASSAKKFTGFGSDTQYF.

This clone was seen once. V is TRBV5-1 and J is TRBJ2-5, with 7 bases aligning to TRBD2. J lost 2 bases, V lost 4 bases, and 5 bases had no gene match. The CDR3 has 14 residues. Germline CDR1 and CDR2: SGHRS and YFSETQ. The CDR3 here is CASSRGAGQETQYF. The CDR3 DNA reads as TGCGCCAGCAGCCGCGGAGCGGGGCAAGAGACCCAGTACTTC. Using reference TRBV5-1 and TRBJ2-5 for the parts outside the CDR3, the full variable domain is KAGVTQTPRYLIKTRGQQVTLSCSPISGHRSVSWYQQTPGQGLQFLFEYFSETQRNKGNFPGRFSGRQFSNSRSEMNVSTLELGDSALYLCASSRGAGQETQYFGPGTRLLVL.

The chain employs TRBV5-1 and TRBJ2-1; 8 bases align to TRBD1. This CDR3 is built from 14 residues. With V trimmed by 4 bases and J by 10 bases, 10 bases remained unmatched. Germline lookup yields CDR1 SGHRS and CDR2 YFSETQ. The CDR3 bases are TGCGCCAGCAGCACCGGACAGGGATTGTGGGAGCAGTTCTTC. Translation: CASSTGQGLWEQFF. Based on the CDR3 plus reference TRBV5-1 and TRBJ2-1, the full variable domain is KAGVTQTPRYLIKTRGQQVTLSCSPISGHRSVSWYQQTPGQGLQFLFEYFSETQRNKGNFPGRFSGRQFSNSRSEMNVSTLELGDSALYLCASSTGQGLWEQFFGPGTRLTVL.

This chain links TRBV24-1 with TRBJ2-5, with TRBD1 matching over 11 bases. With 5 bases clipped from V and 5 bases from J, the junction kept 9 bases outside the gene matches. The CDR3 extends over 16 amino acids. Germline CDR1 KGHDR, CDR2 SFDVKD. In DNA, the CDR3 is TGTGCCACCAGTGGGCCGGGACAGGGGGGAGGGGAGACCCAGTACTTC. Translated: CATSGPGQGGGETQYF.

The chain combines TRBV9 with TRBJ2-2; 13 nucleotides match TRBD2. After removal of 3 bases from V and 1 base from J, the junction contained 3 bases not matched to a gene. Per the germline V gene, CDR1 is SGDLS and CDR2 is YYNGEE. The CDR3 covers 17 residues. This chain's CDR3 is CASSGGTSGKNTGELFF. The CDR3 nucleotides are TGTGCCAGCAGCGGCGGGACTAGCGGGAAGAACACCGGGGAGCTGTTTTTT.

V usage is TRBV11-3 and J usage is TRBJ1-1, with TRBD1 matching over 7 bases. Germline V lookup: CDR1 SGHNT, CDR2 YENEEA. With 3 bases clipped from V and 3 bases from J, the junction kept 7 bases outside the gene matches. This CDR3 comprises 15 residues. This CDR3 reads CASSLRGPRYTEAFF. The CDR3 DNA reads TGTGCCAGCAGCTTGAGGGGGCCTCGGTACACTGAAGCTTTCTTT.

The genes are TRBV6-5 and TRBJ1-4; D is undetermined. There are 15 residues in the CDR3. Germline lookup yields CDR1 MNHEY and CDR2 SVGAGI. Trimming stripped 7 bases from V and 5 bases from J, with 17 bases between. The CDR3 nucleotides are TGTGCCAGCATGAGTTTGGTCAGACTAAATGAAAAACTGTTTTTT. Translated, it gives CASMSLVRLNEKLFF.

The rearrangement uses TRBV4-1 and TRBJ1-6; 8 bases align to TRBD1. The CDR3 spans 14 residues. Germline values: CDR1 MGHRA, CDR2 YSYEKL. J lost 8 bases, V lost 6 bases, and 6 bases had no gene match. CDR3 protein: CASRLAGGDSPLHF. For the CDR3, the DNA is TGCGCCAGCAGACTCGCAGGGGGCGATTCACCCCTCCACTTT.

V gene TRBV3-1 (or the pseudogene TRBV3-2) combines with J gene TRBJ2-3; 8 bases map to TRBD2. V dropped 3 bases and J dropped 3; count of bases not matched to a gene: 2. Per the germline V gene, CDR1 is LGHDT and CDR2 is YNNKEL (reference sequence). CDR3 length: 14 amino acids. CDR3 sequence: CASSQGLGTDTQYF. CDR3 DNA: TGTGCCAGCAGCCAGGGACTAGGAACAGATACGCAGTATTTT.

This clone was counted once. V gene TRBV15 combines with J gene TRBJ2-5; 11 nucleotides line up with TRBD2. V lost 11 bases and J lost 4; bases outside the gene matches: 3. The CDR3 extends over 12 amino acids. From germline, CDR1 is LNHNV and CDR2 YYDKDF (reference sequence). Here the CDR3 DNA reads TGTGCCTCCGGGACTAGCGGAGAGACCCAGTACTTC. As protein: CASGTSGETQYF. The whole variable domain, filled in from reference TRBV15 and TRBJ2-5, reads DAMVIQNPRYQVTQFGKPVTLSCSQTLNHNVMYWYQQKSSQAPKLLFHYYDKDFNNEADTPDNFQSRRPNTSFCFLDIRSPGLGDTAMYLCASGTSGETQYFGPGTRLLVL.

The chain employs TRBV4-1 and TRBJ2-7; 9 bases are a match to TRBD2. Trimming took 4 bases from V and 2 from J; bases not matched to a gene: 12. Germline-derived CDR1 and CDR2 are MGHRA and YSYEKL. The CDR3 runs to 17 residues. The CDR3 nucleotides are TGCGCCAGCAGCCCTACCCCGGCTAGCGGGACGACCTACGAGCAGTACTTC. This encodes CASSPTPASGTTYEQYF.

The V call is TRBV6-1, the J call TRBJ2-6, with 7 bases fitting TRBD1. Germline V gene lookup returns CDR1 MNHNS and CDR2 SASEGT. The CDR3 contains 17 residues. After removal of 3 bases from V and 0 bases from J, the junction contained 5 bases not matched to a gene. CDR3 loop: CASSDRGSISGANVLTF. CDR3 bases: TGTGCCAGCAGTGACAGGGGGTCTATCTCTGGGGCCAACGTCCTGACTTTC.

This clone was recorded only once. V gene TRBV7-9 combines with J gene TRBJ2-5, with TRBD1 as a possible D gene (5 bases). The germline V and J ends were trimmed by 2 bases and 4 bases, with 8 bases remaining between them. The CDR3 covers 13 residues. CDR1 is SEHNR, CDR2 FQNEAQ, per germline (reference sequence). In DNA form, the CDR3 reads TGTGCCAGCAGCTTACACCAGGGAGAGACCCAGTACTTC. Its protein product is CASSLHQGETQYF.

The V call is TRBV11-2, the J call TRBJ1-1; no clear D. V lost 6 bases and J 6 bases, leaving 14 bases between the germline ends. Germline V gene lookup returns CDR1 SGHAT and CDR2 FQNNGV. This CDR3 is 13 amino acids long. CDR3 loop: CASRTERVAEAFF. The CDR3 DNA reads as TGTGCCAGCAGGACCGAGAGGGTCGCTGAAGCTTTCTTT. Looking up the rest from reference TRBV11-2 and TRBJ1-1 gives the full variable domain: EAGVAQSPRYKIIEKRQSVAFWCNPISGHATLYWYQQILGQGPKLLIQFQNNGVVDDSQLPKDRFSAERLKGVDSTLKIQPAKLEDSAVYLCASRTERVAEAFFGQGTRLTVV.

The V and J genes are TRBV7-3 and TRBJ2-5, with 9 bases fitting TRBD2. Germline-derived CDR1 and CDR2 are SGHTA and FQGTGA. The CDR3 has 15 residues. V gave up 3 bases and J gave up 5 bases; unmatched junction bases: 7. CDR3 protein: CASSFSGSVSETQYF. The CDR3 DNA sequence: TGTGCCAGCAGCTTTAGCGGGAGCGTTTCGGAGACCCAGTACTTC.

The chain employs TRBV11-2 and TRBJ2-7; 7 nucleotides match TRBD2. CDR1 is SGHAT, CDR2 FQNNGV, per germline. V trimming: 5 bases; J trimming: 9 bases; junction bases outside the gene matches: 22. CDR3 length: 17 amino acids. CDR3 coding DNA: TGTGCCAGCAGCCGTCAGATTGGCGGGAGTTCACTAAGCGCGCAGTACTTC. Its translation is CASSRQIGGSSLSAQYF.

The chain is built from TRBV14 and TRBJ2-1; 9 bases are a match to TRBD2. Germline-derived CDR1 and CDR2 are SGHDN and FVKESK. The CDR3 loop spans 16 amino acids. Trimming took 0 bases from V and 4 from J; bases not matched to a gene: 4. The chain's CDR3 is CASSQDAGGWYNEQFF. CDR3 DNA sequence: TGTGCCAGCAGCCAAGATGCGGGAGGGTGGTACAATGAGCAGTTCTTC.

The table lists this clone with a count of one. The CDR3 is CASSNGRLGQETQYF. CDR3 DNA sequence: TGTGCCAGCAGCAACGGGAGACTAGGCCAAGAGACCCAGTACTTC. The rearrangement links TRBV6-2 or TRBV6-3 to TRBJ2-5; weak D call: TRBD2 (6 bases). V gave up 6 bases and J gave up 1 base, with 15 bases separating them. This CDR3 has 15 amino acids. Germline CDR1 is MNHEY and CDR2 is SVGEGT.

The chain links TRBV5-1 to TRBJ2-1; D gene unclear. The germline V and J ends were trimmed by 0 bases and 7 bases, with 5 bases remaining between them. This CDR3 has 12 amino acids. Germline V gives CDR1 SGHRS, CDR2 YFSETQ. CDR3 coding DNA: TGCGCCAGCAGCTTGGACAGAAATGAGCAGTTCTTC. Its protein product is CASSLDRNEQFF.

J is TRBJ2-5 and V is TRBV7-3, with D possibly TRBD2 on 5 matching bases. The germline gives CDR1 SGHTA, CDR2 FQGTGA. V lost 1 base and J 6 bases, leaving 9 bases between the germline ends. The CDR3 consists of 13 residues. CDR3 sequence: CASSLIRGQTQYF. Here the CDR3 DNA reads TGTGCCAGCAGCTTAATCCGAGGGCAGACCCAGTACTTC.

This chain connects TRBV11-3 to TRBJ2-2; no firm D call. This CDR3 has 14 residues. The germline V and J ends were trimmed by 0 bases and 4 bases, with 6 bases remaining between them. Germline-derived CDR1 and CDR2 are SGHNT and YENEEA. The CDR3 sequence is CASSLEVATGELFF. The CDR3 DNA follows: TGTGCCAGCAGCTTAGAAGTGGCCACCGGGGAGCTGTTTTTT.

The rearrangement joins TRBV5-1 to TRBJ2-2; no firm D call. Germline loops: CDR1 SGHRS, CDR2 YFSETQ. The V gene lost 4 bases and the J gene lost 2 bases, with 3 bases spanning the gap. This CDR3 is built from 12 residues. This CDR3 is CASSLNTGELFF. For the CDR3, the DNA is TGCGCCAGCAGCCTTAACACCGGGGAGCTGTTTTTT.

The V call is TRBV3-1 (or the pseudogene TRBV3-2), the J call TRBJ2-3, with 7 bases fitting TRBD2. CDR1 and CDR2 (germline): LGHDT, YNNKEL (reference sequence). This CDR3 contains 17 residues. Trimming cost V 0 bases and J 0 bases; bases outside gene matches: 6. This CDR3 reads CASSQELGGGSTDTQYF. The CDR3 bases are TGTGCCAGCAGCCAAGAATTGGGGGGGGGAAGCACAGATACGCAGTATTTT.

The CDR3 loop is CATSRVQGNWELFF. The DNA of the CDR3 is TGTGCCACCAGCAGAGTTCAGGGGAACTGGGAGCTGTTTTTT. The chain uses TRBV15 and TRBJ2-2; a possible D gene is TRBD1 (6 bases). The CDR3 sequence is 14 residues long. The V end was cut by 1 base, the J end by 9 bases, with 12 bases between. Germline CDR1 is LNHNV and CDR2 is YYDKDF (reference sequence).

This chain links TRBV3-1 (or the pseudogene TRBV3-2) with TRBJ1-2, with no clear D. CDR1 is LGHDT and CDR2 is YNNKEL in the germline V gene (reference sequence). The CDR3 extends over 12 amino acids. Trimming shortened V by 3 bases and J by 5 bases, and 7 bases separated the two germline ends. For the CDR3, the DNA is TGTGCCAGCAGCCAGGCCATTTATGGCTACACCTTC. Its translation is CASSQAIYGYTF.